This TCR beta chain was captured by sequencing in a study of T-cell reconstitution after alpha-beta-depleted transplantation in children (dated by TCRdb to about 2016). For the wider study: Using TCR repertoire profiling, the study quantitatively followed how T-cell immune reconstitution unfolded in children after TCRalphabeta/CD19-depleted allogeneic hematopoietic cell transplantation.

CDR1 and CDR2 (KGHSH, LQKENI) derive from the germline V gene. The CDR3 runs 17 amino acids, cysteine and phenylalanine included. The sequence is cut down to CDR3 DNA, 51 bases in frame from base 1. V is shortened by 8 bases, J by 3 bases, and the region joining them spans 26 bases. This clonotype was seen a few times. Its antigen is not yet known. Within one base of it there is no much larger clone, and no base qualities were kept. The protocol used for the library was PCR. Sequencing took place on an Illumina HiSeq 2500. To normalize quantification of the TCRbeta repertoire, the TCR libraries were built with molecular barcoding that relied on unique molecular identifiers. The public reads were quality trimmed at Q25 with fastp and then assembled into clones with MiXCR by TCRdb, keeping productive beta chains. Identical CDR3 protein sequences are pooled into one entry, listed with their most common genes and DNA. Present in this sample are hundreds of thousands of distinct CDR3 sequences, 15% to 20% of which were seen just once. The biggest ten clones account for approximately 29% of the sample.

What the treatment or condition label conveys for this sample: allogeneic hematopoietic cell transplantation with graft depleted of TCRalphabeta T cells and CD19 B cells. Transplant recipients were children who received TCRalphabeta/CD19-depleted allogeneic hematopoietic cell grafts. Study-wide findings and limitations: Apparently early alphabetaT-cell count recovery about two months after transplant reportedly relied on only several hundred rapidly expanded clones derived from non-depleted graft cells. The high TCRbeta diversity at day 60 in some patients was ascribed to recipient T cells and intrathymic progenitors that had survived conditioning. Over the following months the frequencies of hyperexpanded clones went down, and after one year T-cell counts and TCRbeta diversity were mostly credited to newly produced T cells.

The source material was PBMCs, mostly from graft donor cells, sampled 360 days after TCRalphabeta/CD19-depleted stem cell transplant. This clonotype originated in a boy less than two years old who had a stem cell transplant for Wiskott-Aldrich syndrome, so the T cells may come from the graft donor. This sequence uses TRBV18 and TRBJ2-7, and the D gene may be TRBD1, 6 bases matching. The nucleotides are TGTGCCAGCCGAGCGACAAACGGGCACCAGGGGTACTACGAGCAGTACTTC. This gives the protein CASRATNGHQGYYEQYF. With all but the CDR3 taken from the reference TRBV18 and TRBJ2-7 genes, the full variable domain is: NAGVMQNPRHLVRRRGQEARLRCSPMKGHSHVYWYRQLPEEGLKFMVYLQKENIIDESGMPKERFSAEFPKEGPSILRIQQVVRGDSAAYFCASRATNGHQGYYEQYFGPGTRLTVT.